This TCR beta chain originates from a study of T cells in Graves' hyperthyroidism and ophthalmopathy. TCR beta CDR3 regions were amplified from RNA. First-round RT-PCR of the TCR CDR3 relied on the HTBI primer set. TCRdb reanalysed the multiplex PCR reads using MiXCR and keeps one entry per CDR3 protein. The table records hundreds of thousands of distinct CDR3 sequences, nearly 45% of them present only once. There are many counts of this clonotype. Sequenced: peripheral blood or thyroid tissue (not recorded which). The receptor was derived from an adult man with Graves' disease, either hyperthyroidism or ophthalmopathy (not recorded which).

CDR3 DNA sequence: TGCAGTGCTGAGGACAGGGGAGCTAACTATGGCTACACCTTC. Protein product: CSAEDRGANYGYTF. The chain combines TRBV20-1 with TRBJ1-2; 9 bases are a match to TRBD1. The length of the CDR3 is 14 residues. Germline loops: CDR1 DFQATT, CDR2 SNEGSKA (reference sequence). J lost 0 bases, V lost 5 bases, and 4 bases had no gene match.